This entry is about one TCR beta chain. Its antigen is unknown. The CDR3 totals 13 residues. Germline V gives CDR1 SGHRS, CDR2 YFSETQ. Trimming took off 5 bases at V and 4 bases at J, with 13 bases between the two ends. The PCR employed 60 Vbeta primers together with 13 Jbeta primers. Method: immunoSEQ multiplex PCR; TCRdb's copy keeps in-frame clones and lacks some. The sample consists of 80,000 to 100,000 clones, around 74% of them appearing once. This sample is drawn from a study of cytomegalovirus exposure and HLA in healthy donors. General observations from the study: The classifier reportedly diagnosed cytomegalovirus status with high sensitivity and specificity. HLA-A and HLA-B allele assignments for most subjects were reportedly predicted accurately using TCR beta sequences.

The clonotype was recovered from a man aged 50 to 60 in good health and CMV-seropositive. The sequenced material came from PBMCs. The rearrangement links TRBV5-1 to TRBJ2-7; maybe TRBD2 (7 bases). CDR3 region: CASSREGVYEQYF. The CDR3 bases are TGCGCCAGCAGTAGGGAGGGGGTTTACGAGCAGTACTTC.